These 29 T cell receptor beta chains were all obtained from the same sample, sequenced in a study of blood T cells in healthy people across ages. A second PCR, run for roughly 7 to 11 cycles, used a sample-barcoded 5' primer plus a J-beta primer mix. From the 5' RACE reads, TCRdb called clonotypes with MiXCR, one entry per CDR3 protein. The sample shows more than 650,000 distinct CDR3 sequences, about 20% of them seen only once. The sequenced sample consisted of blood. These receptors all come from a man between 65 and 79 years old in good health.

The rearrangement joins TRBV28 to TRBJ2-5, with D maybe TRBD2 (5 bases). Germline loops: CDR1 MDHEN, CDR2 SYDVKM. The CDR3 totals 17 residues. The V end was cut by 8 bases, the J end by 5 bases, with 27 bases between. The CDR3 spells CASLKFPRRRTSETQYF. CDR3 coding DNA: TGTGCCAGCCTCAAATTTCCACGGAGGAGGACTTCGGAGACCCAGTACTTC.

This clonotype has a handful of counts. The CDR3 nucleotides read TGTGCCAGCAGCCAAGCGGTTTCAGTGGGCAATGAGCAGTTCTTC. Translated: CASSQAVSVGNEQFF. The chain employs TRBV3-1 and TRBJ2-1; D uncertain. CDR3 length equals 15 residues. Germline-derived CDR1 and CDR2 are LGHDT and YNNKEL (reference sequence). V shed 1 base and J shed 6 bases, with 13 bases lying between them.

The rearrangement uses TRBV15 and TRBJ2-5; D uncertain. The J call may be faulty, since TRBJ2-7 better matches the DNA end. This CDR3 spans 13 amino acids. Per the germline V gene, CDR1 is LNHNV and CDR2 is YYDKDF (reference sequence). CDR3 region: CATSRDPAYEQYF. The CDR3 coding sequence is TGTGCCACCAGCAGAGATCCGGCCTACGAGCAGTACTTC.

This chain links TRBV11-1 with TRBJ2-3, with D possibly being TRBD2 (6 bases). V gave up 1 base and J gave up 7 bases, with 18 bases separating them. This CDR3 contains 16 residues. The germline V gene has CDR1 SGHAT and CDR2 FQDESV (reference sequence). DNA of the CDR3: TGTGCCAGCAGCTTAGGCGTGGCTAGCGATGCACATACGCAGTATTTT. Translating gives CASSLGVASDAHTQYF.

To note about this clonotype: With a much larger clone just one base away, this may be a read error. The gene calls are TRBV27 and TRBJ1-6, with 7 bases fitting TRBD1. Trimming took 4 bases from V and 9 from J; bases not matched to a gene: 6. The CDR3 is 14 amino acids. CDR1 MNHEY and CDR2 SMNVEV come from the germline V gene (reference sequence). For the CDR3, the DNA is TGTGCCAGCAGTTCCGCCAGGGGGTTTTCACCCCTCCACTTT. Translating gives CASSSARGFSPLHF.

This clonotype was counted only a few times. This chain connects TRBV4-2 to TRBJ2-3, with 7 bases that match TRBD2. The V segment lost 4 bases and the J segment 9 bases; nucleotides outside the gene matches: 4. Germline lookup yields CDR1 LGHNA and CDR2 YNFKEQ. The CDR3 loop spans 12 amino acids. In DNA, the CDR3 is TGTGCCAGCAGCCCTGCGGGACTAACGCAGTATTTT. Its translation: CASSPAGLTQYF.

The chain couples TRBV29-1 to TRBJ2-1; TRBD2 matches at 9 bases. This CDR3 contains 15 residues. V trimming: 3 bases; J trimming: 1 base; junction bases outside the gene matches: 4. Germline V gene data show CDR1 as SQVTM and CDR2 as ANQGSEA. CDR3 in amino acids: CSVEGREGSYNEQFF. For the CDR3, the DNA is TGCAGCGTTGAGGGGCGGGAGGGGTCCTACAATGAGCAGTTCTTC.

The gene calls are TRBV5-5 and TRBJ2-1, with a possible D match to TRBD1 (5 bases). CDR1 SGHKS and CDR2 YYEKEE come from the germline V gene (reference sequence). The germline V and J ends were trimmed by 5 bases and 0 bases, with 12 bases remaining between them. The CDR3 has 15 residues. CDR3: CASSPQVNSYNEQFF. CDR3 nucleotide sequence: TGTGCCAGCAGTCCACAGGTTAACTCCTACAATGAGCAGTTCTTC.

With regard to this clonotype: The CDR3 does not end in the conserved phenylalanine or tryptophan, so this is likely a read error. The limits of the CDR3 on the DNA are not certain, so only TCRdb's listed CDR3 is given. The chain is built from TRBV4-1 and TRBJ1-1. The CDR3 region is 15 residues in length, termini included. Germline loops: CDR1 MGHRA, CDR2 YSYEKL. This chain's CDR3 is CASSLLDREGTEAFS.

This chain uses TRBV19 with TRBJ1-5; the D is unclear. CDR3 length equals 17 residues. V was shortened by 5 bases and J by 5 bases, with 22 bases between the two germline ends. CDR1 and CDR2 (germline): LNHDA, SQIVND (reference sequence). The CDR3 DNA sequence: TGTGCCAGTAGTGCTCGAGATTCACGGGCGAGGGATCAGCCCCAGCATTTT. Encoded protein: CASSARDSRARDQPQHF.

This clonotype has more than one count but fewer than ten. The chain uses TRBV29-1 and TRBJ1-1, with D unresolved. Germline CDR1 is SQVTM and CDR2 is ANQGSEA. CDR3 length: 13 amino acids. V gave up 6 bases and J gave up 1 base, with 12 bases separating them. CDR3 loop: CSVGDITNTEAFF. CDR3 nucleotide sequence: TGCAGCGTAGGCGACATAACGAACACTGAAGCTTTCTTT.

This chain connects TRBV5-1 to TRBJ2-5; TRBD2 might be the D (5 bases). The better agreement between TRBJ2-7 and the DNA end casts doubt on the J call. Germline values: CDR1 SGHRS, CDR2 YFSETQ. The CDR3 runs 15 residues. Written as DNA, the CDR3 is TGCGCCAGCAGCCAGTTTGGTGGGAGCTCCTACGAGCAGTACTTC. This gives the protein CASSQFGGSSYEQYF.

This clonotype has a count of ten or more. The gene calls are TRBV5-1 and TRBJ2-2; unclear D gene. Trimming took off 3 bases at V and 5 bases at J, with 14 bases between the two ends. The CDR3 has 15 amino acids. Germline values: CDR1 SGHRS, CDR2 YFSETQ. The CDR3 spells CASSWPDVGTGELFF. CDR3 coding DNA: TGCGCCAGCAGCTGGCCGGACGTAGGGACCGGGGAGCTGTTTTTT.

This rearrangement joins TRBV20-1 to TRBJ1-5; 10 bases are a match to TRBD1. J gave up 6 bases and V 6 bases, and 8 bases lay outside the gene matches. CDR1 and CDR2 (germline): DFQATT, SNEGSKA (reference sequence). The length of the CDR3 is 14 residues. CDR3 nucleotides: TGCAGTGCAAATGACAGGGGGCAAGGTCAGCCCCAGCATTTT. Translating gives CSANDRGQGQPQHF.

The chain carries TRBV5-1 and TRBJ2-1, with 8 bases fitting TRBD2. Trimming took 6 bases from V and 7 from J; bases not matched to a gene: 6. This CDR3 is 13 amino acids long. CDR1 is SGHRS, CDR2 YFSETQ, per germline. The CDR3 protein is CASNLVAGNEQFF. The CDR3 DNA reads TGCGCCAGCAACTTAGTAGCGGGGAATGAGCAGTTCTTC.

About this clonotype itself: An end of the junction differs from the germline gene, which may be a read error. This chain connects TRBV29-1 to TRBJ1-1; D may be TRBD1 (5 bases). The CDR3 is made up of 13 amino acids. Germline V CDR1 and CDR2: SQVTM, ANQGSEA. CDR3 loop: CSVTEGMNTEAFF. CDR3 nucleotide sequence: TGCAGCGTTACCGAGGGGATGAACACTGAAGCCTTCTTT.

This clonotype was recorded a few times. Here the CDR3 DNA reads TGTGCCAGCAGCTTAGCCCCAGTCTCCTACGAGCAGTACGTC. It codes for CASSLAPVSYEQYV. V gene TRBV7-9 combines with J gene TRBJ2-7; no firm D call. Trimming removed 0 bases from V and 0 bases from J, with 6 bases in between. Germline CDR1 SEHNR, CDR2 FQNEAQ (reference sequence). CDR3 length: 14 amino acids.

The table lists this clonotype with many counts. This chain joins TRBV29-1 and TRBJ2-5; the match to TRBD1 covers 7 bases. Germline values: CDR1 SQVTM, CDR2 ANQGSEA. V dropped 2 bases and J dropped 4; count of bases not matched to a gene: 4. The CDR3 has 13 amino acids. The CDR3 loop reads CSVENRGGETQYF. The CDR3 coding sequence is TGCAGCGTTGAAAACAGGGGCGGAGAGACCCAGTACTTC.

There are a few counts of this clonotype. The gene calls are TRBV24-1 and TRBJ1-2, with 9 bases matching TRBD1. The V gene end was trimmed by 4 bases and the J gene end by 3 bases; junction bases not matched to a gene: 11. CDR1 is KGHDR and CDR2 is SFDVKD in the germline V gene. This CDR3 region has 17 residues. DNA for the CDR3: TGTGCCACCAGTGAAGCCGGGACAGGGAGCGCAGACTATGGCTACACCTTC. Its protein is CATSEAGTGSADYGYTF.

The rearrangement joins TRBV29-1 to TRBJ1-1; D is unclear. Between the trimmed V and J ends, which lost 7 bases and 7 bases, there was a span of 4 bases. The CDR3 is 8 residues long. Germline CDR1 SQVTM, CDR2 ANQGSEA. The CDR3 sequence: CSAGEAFF. CDR3 in DNA: TGCAGCGCTGGTGAAGCTTTCTTT. The entire variable domain, with the rest obtained from reference TRBV29-1 and TRBJ1-1, is as follows: SAVISQKPSRDICQRGTSLTIQCQVDSQVTMMFWYRQQPGQSLTLIATANQGSEATYESGFVIDKFPISRPNLTFSTLTVSNMSPEDSSIYLCSAGEAFFGQGTRLTVV.

The rearrangement links TRBV14 to TRBJ1-6, with D hard to call. Trimming pared 0 bases from V and 11 bases from J, leaving 11 bases between. CDR3 length equals 14 residues. CDR1 and CDR2 from the germline V gene are SGHDN and FVKESK. Written as DNA, the CDR3 is TGTGCCAGCAGCCAAGATTTTCCGGGGACACCCCTCCACTTT. Protein sequence: CASSQDFPGTPLHF.

This chain connects TRBV7-9 to TRBJ1-1; perhaps TRBD1 as D (6 bases). The germline CDR1 and CDR2 sequences are SEHNR and FQNEAQ (reference sequence). Trimming left V 5 bases short and J 6 bases short, with 13 bases between. The CDR3 contains 13 residues. CDR3 sequence: CASSRTEPAEAFF. CDR3 in DNA: TGTGCCAGCAGCAGGACAGAGCCAGCTGAAGCTTTCTTT.

The CDR3 is CASSSPSGVPYNEQFF. In DNA form, the CDR3 reads TGTGCCAGCAGTTCCCCCTCGGGGGTCCCTTACAATGAGCAGTTCTTC. The rearrangement uses TRBV28 and TRBJ2-5, with D possibly TRBD2 on 6 matching bases. Judging by the DNA end, TRBJ2-1 fits better; the J call may be wrong. The CDR3 extends over 16 amino acids. The germline CDR1 and CDR2 sequences are MDHEN and SYDVKM.

This sequence joins TRBV12-3 or TRBV12-4 and TRBJ2-3, with D perhaps TRBD1 or TRBD2 (6 bases each). The CDR3 has 15 residues. The V gene lost 7 bases and the J gene lost 2 bases, with 16 bases spanning the gap. CDR3 region: CASTPSGGSTDTQYF. CDR3 coding DNA: TGTGCCAGCACCCCGTCCGGGGGCTCCACAGATACGCAGTATTTT.

This clonotype has a handful of counts. The chain is built from TRBV12-3 or TRBV12-4 and TRBJ2-1; TRBD2 aligns across 10 bases. The V segment lost 6 bases and the J segment 3 bases; nucleotides outside the gene matches: 5. There are 15 residues in the CDR3. The CDR3 loop is CASREREGYYNEQFF. DNA for the CDR3: TGTGCCAGCAGAGAGCGGGAGGGCTACTACAATGAGCAGTTCTTC.

This clonotype was picked up a small number of times. The chain couples TRBV29-1 to TRBJ1-1, with 9 bases matching TRBD1. V lost 2 bases and J lost 0; bases outside the gene matches: 1. CDR3 length equals 14 residues. The V gene's germline CDR1 is SQVTM and CDR2 ANQGSEA. DNA for the CDR3: TGCAGCGTTGAAAGGACAGGGGTGAACACTGAAGCTTTCTTT. It encodes CSVERTGVNTEAFF.

In this sample, this clonotype turned up a few times. The gene calls are TRBV20-1 and TRBJ2-7, with D tentatively TRBD1 (6 bases). Trimming shortened V by 3 bases and J by 5 bases, and 17 bases separated the two germline ends. CDR3 length equals 14 residues. The germline gives CDR1 DFQATT, CDR2 SNEGSKA (reference sequence). The CDR3 DNA sequence: TGCAGTGCTAGCCCAAGGGGGACGGGCCACGAGCAGTACTTC. Protein product: CSASPRGTGHEQYF.

The rearrangement uses TRBV12-3 or TRBV12-4 and TRBJ2-1, with D maybe TRBD2 (6 bases). The CDR3 is 16 residues long. V lost 7 bases and J 9 bases, leaving 25 bases between the germline ends. The CDR3 nucleotides read TGTGCCAGCATTAACTCGGACCACGAGTGGGGAGGTGAGCAGTTCTTC. Protein product: CASINSDHEWGGEQFF.

This clonotype was counted a few times. The V gene is TRBV24-1, the J gene TRBJ2-3; no reliable D call. V shed 4 bases and J shed 6 bases, with 10 bases lying between them. This CDR3 comprises 13 residues. Germline V gene lookup returns CDR1 KGHDR and CDR2 SFDVKD. The CDR3 nucleotides are TGTGCCACCAGTGAGGTGGCTTCCGATACGCAGTATTTT. As protein: CATSEVASDTQYF.